This entry concerns a single TCR beta chain. As for time point: after neoadjuvant nivolumab, at surgical resection. The record originates from a study of neoadjuvant anti-PD-1 for oral cavity cancer. V dropped 5 bases and J dropped 5 bases, with 13 bases sitting between them. Germline assignment: CDR1 LNHDA and CDR2 SQIVND (reference sequence). CDR3 size: 14 residues. Assay: immunoSEQ multiplex PCR; the TCRdb copy retains only in-frame clones and omits some. The top ten hold about 2.3% of the sample, which has some 14,000 clones, nearly 75% seen once. Sequences were derived from PBMCs, sampled after nivolumab (anti-PD-1) treatment. This TCR came from a person between 40 and 85 years old with oral cavity squamous cell carcinoma. V usage is TRBV19 and J usage is TRBJ1-5; tentative D call: TRBD1 (5 bases). The CDR3 coding sequence is TGTGCCAGTAGTCCGTCCGGACACGATCAGCCCCAGCATTTT. As protein: CASSPSGHDQPQHF.